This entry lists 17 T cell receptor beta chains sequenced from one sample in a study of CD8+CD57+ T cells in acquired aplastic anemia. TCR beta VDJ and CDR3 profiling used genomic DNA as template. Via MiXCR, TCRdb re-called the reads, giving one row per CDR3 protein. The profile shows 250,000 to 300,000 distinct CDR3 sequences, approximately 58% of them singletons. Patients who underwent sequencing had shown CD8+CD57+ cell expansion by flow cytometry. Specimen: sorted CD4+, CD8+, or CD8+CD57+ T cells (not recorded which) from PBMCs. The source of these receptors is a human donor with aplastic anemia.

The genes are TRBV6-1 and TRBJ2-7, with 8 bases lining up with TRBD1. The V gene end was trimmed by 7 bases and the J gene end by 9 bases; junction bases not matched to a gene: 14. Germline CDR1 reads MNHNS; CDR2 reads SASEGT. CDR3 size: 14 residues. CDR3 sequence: CASKKYRGNVWQYF. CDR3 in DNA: TGTGCCAGCAAAAAATACAGGGGGAACGTTTGGCAGTACTTC.

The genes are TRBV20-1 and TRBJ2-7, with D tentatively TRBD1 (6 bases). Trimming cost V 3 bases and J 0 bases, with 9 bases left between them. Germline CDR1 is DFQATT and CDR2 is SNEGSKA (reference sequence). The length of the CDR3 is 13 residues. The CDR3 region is CSASGTSSYEQYF. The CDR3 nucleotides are TGCAGTGCTAGTGGGACATCCTCCTACGAGCAGTACTTC.

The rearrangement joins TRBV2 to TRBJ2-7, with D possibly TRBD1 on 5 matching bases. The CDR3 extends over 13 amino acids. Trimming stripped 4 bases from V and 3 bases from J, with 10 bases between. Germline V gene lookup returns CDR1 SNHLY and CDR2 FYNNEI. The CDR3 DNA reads TGTGCCAGCAGTGTAAGACAGTTCTACGAGCAGTACTTC. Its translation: CASSVRQFYEQYF.

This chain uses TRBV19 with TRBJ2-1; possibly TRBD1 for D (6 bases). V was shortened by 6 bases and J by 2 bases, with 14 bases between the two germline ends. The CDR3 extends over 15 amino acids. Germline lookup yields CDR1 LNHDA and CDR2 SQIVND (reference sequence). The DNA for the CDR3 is TGTGCCAGTAGGCTAGACAGGTTCACCTACAATGAGCAGTTCTTC. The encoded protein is CASRLDRFTYNEQFF.

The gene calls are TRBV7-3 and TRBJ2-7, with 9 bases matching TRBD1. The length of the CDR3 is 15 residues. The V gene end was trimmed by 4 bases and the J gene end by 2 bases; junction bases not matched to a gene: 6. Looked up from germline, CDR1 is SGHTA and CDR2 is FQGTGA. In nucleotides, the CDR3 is TGTGCCAGCAGCTGGGGACAGGGAGAGGCCTACGAGCAGTACTTC. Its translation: CASSWGQGEAYEQYF. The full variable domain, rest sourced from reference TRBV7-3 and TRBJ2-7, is GAGVSQTPSNKVTEKGKYVELRCDPISGHTALYWYRQSLGQGPEFLIYFQGTGAADDSGLPNDRFFAVRPEGSVSTLKIQRTERGDSAVYLCASSWGQGEAYEQYFGPGTRLTVT.

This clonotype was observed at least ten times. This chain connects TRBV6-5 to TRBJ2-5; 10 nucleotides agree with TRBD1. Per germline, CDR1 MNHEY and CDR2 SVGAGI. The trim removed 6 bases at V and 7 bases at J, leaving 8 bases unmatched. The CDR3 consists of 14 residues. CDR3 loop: CASSQGQGMGTQYF. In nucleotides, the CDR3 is TGTGCCAGCAGCCAGGGACAGGGGATGGGGACCCAGTACTTC.

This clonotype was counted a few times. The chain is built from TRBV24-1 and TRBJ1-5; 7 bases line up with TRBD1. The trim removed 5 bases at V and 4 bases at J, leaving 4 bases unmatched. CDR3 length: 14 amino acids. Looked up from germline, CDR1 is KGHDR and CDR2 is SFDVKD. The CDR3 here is CATSAGGRNQPQHF. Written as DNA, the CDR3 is TGTGCCACCAGTGCAGGGGGTCGAAATCAGCCCCAGCATTTT.

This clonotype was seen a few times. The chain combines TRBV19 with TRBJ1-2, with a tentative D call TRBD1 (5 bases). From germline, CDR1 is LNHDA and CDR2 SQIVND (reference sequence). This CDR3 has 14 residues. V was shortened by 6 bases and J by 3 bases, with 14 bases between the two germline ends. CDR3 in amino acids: CASRVGQGDYGYTF. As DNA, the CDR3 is TGTGCCAGTAGGGTGGGTCAGGGCGACTATGGCTACACCTTC. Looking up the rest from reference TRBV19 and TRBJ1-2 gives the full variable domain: DGGITQSPKYLFRKEGQNVTLSCEQNLNHDAMYWYRQDPGQGLRLIYYSQIVNDFQKGDIAEGYSVSREKKESFPLTVTSAQKNPTAFYLCASRVGQGDYGYTFGSGTRLTVV.

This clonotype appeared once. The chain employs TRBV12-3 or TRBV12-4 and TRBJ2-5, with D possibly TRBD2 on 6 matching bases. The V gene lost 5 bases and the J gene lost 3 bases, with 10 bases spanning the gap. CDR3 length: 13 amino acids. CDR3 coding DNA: TGTGCCAGCAGTGACGGGACTGAAGAGACCCAGTACTTC. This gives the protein CASSDGTEETQYF.

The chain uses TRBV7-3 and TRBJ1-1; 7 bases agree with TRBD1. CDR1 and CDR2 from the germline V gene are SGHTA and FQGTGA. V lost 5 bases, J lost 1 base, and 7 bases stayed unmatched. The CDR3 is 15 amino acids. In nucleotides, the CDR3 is TGTGCCAGCAGCCTACCCGGACAGGCGAACACTGAAGCTTTCTTT. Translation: CASSLPGQANTEAFF.

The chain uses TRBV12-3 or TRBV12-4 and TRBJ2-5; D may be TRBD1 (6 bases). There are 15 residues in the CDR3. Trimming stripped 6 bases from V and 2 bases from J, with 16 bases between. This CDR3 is CASRHNRAVQETQYF. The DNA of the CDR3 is TGTGCCAGCAGGCACAACAGGGCCGTTCAAGAGACCCAGTACTTC.

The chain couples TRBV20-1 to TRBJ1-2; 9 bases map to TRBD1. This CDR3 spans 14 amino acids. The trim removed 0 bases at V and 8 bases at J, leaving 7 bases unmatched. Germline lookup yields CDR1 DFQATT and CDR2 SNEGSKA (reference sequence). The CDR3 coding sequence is TGCAGTGCTAGAGATATGAACAGGGGGCAAGGCTACACCTTC. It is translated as CSARDMNRGQGYTF.

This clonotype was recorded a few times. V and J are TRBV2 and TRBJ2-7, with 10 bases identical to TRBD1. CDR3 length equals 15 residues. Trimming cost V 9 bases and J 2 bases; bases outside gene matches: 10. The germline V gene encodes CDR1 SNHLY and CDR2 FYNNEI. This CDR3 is CASGRPGQGTYEQYF. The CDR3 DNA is TGTGCCAGTGGTCGTCCGGGACAGGGGACCTACGAGCAGTACTTC.

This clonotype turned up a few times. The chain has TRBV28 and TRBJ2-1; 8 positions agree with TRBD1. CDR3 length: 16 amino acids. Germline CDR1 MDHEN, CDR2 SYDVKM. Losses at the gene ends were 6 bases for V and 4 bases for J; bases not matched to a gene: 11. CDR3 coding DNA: TGTGCCAGCAGCCGAGCCGGGACAGGAGCATACAATGAGCAGTTCTTC. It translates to CASSRAGTGAYNEQFF.

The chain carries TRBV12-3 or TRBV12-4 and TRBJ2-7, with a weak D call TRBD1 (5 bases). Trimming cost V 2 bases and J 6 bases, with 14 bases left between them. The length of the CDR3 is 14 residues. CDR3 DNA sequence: TGTGCCAGCAGTTTAAAGGGCAGGGCTTTCGAGCAGTACTTC. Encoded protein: CASSLKGRAFEQYF.

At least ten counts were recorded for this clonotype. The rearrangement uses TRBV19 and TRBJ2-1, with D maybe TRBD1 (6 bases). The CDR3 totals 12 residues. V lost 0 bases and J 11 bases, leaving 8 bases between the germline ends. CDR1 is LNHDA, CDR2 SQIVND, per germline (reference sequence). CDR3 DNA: TGTGCCAGTAGTATAGAGGGACAAAAGCAGTTCTTC. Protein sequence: CASSIEGQKQFF.

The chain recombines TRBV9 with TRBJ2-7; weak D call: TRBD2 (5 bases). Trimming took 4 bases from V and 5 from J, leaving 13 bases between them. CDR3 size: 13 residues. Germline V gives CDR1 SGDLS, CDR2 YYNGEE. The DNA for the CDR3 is TGTGCCAGCAGCCCAGGACCGGAGGACGAGCAGTACTTC. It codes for CASSPGPEDEQYF.